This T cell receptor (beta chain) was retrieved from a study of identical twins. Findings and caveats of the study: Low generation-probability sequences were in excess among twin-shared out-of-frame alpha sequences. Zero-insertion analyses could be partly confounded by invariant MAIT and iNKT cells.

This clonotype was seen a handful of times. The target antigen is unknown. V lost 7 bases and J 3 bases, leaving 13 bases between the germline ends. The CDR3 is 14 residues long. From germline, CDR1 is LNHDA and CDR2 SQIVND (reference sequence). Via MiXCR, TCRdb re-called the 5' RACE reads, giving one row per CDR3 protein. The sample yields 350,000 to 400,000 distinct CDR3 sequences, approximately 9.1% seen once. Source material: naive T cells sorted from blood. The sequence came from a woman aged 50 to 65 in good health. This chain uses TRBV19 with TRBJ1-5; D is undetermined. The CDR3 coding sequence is TGTGCCAGTACGGGCCCGGGCCCCAATCAGCCCCAGCATTTT. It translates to CASTGPGPNQPQHF.